This T cell receptor (beta chain) was obtained from a study of T-cell reconstitution after alpha-beta-depleted transplantation in children. The V gene's germline CDR1 is SGHNT and CDR2 YYREEE (reference sequence). The CDR3 consists of 14 residues. V lost 5 bases to trimming and J lost 2 bases, with 11 bases between them. Study results and limitations: Several hundred expanded graft clones reportedly supplied alpha-beta T cells about two months after transplant. T-cell counts and diversity at one year post-transplant came mainly from newly produced T cells. Surviving recipient T cells and thymic progenitors produced the high day-60 TCRbeta diversity seen in some patients.

A library of TCRbeta sequences, prepared with unique molecular identifiers, was generated. TCRdb called the PCR reads again in MiXCR, with one record for every CDR3 protein. The table shows about 580,000 distinct CDR3 sequences, with 23% occurring only once. This clonotype was seen at least ten times. Its antigen is unidentified. The chain is built from TRBV5-4 and TRBJ2-1; a weak D match, TRBD2 (6 bases). This clonotype was obtained from a boy less than two years old who had a stem cell transplant for acute myeloid leukemia, so the T cells may come from the graft donor. Source: PBMCs, mostly from graft donor cells, taken 360 days after TCRalphabeta/CD19-depleted stem cell transplant. DNA of the CDR3: TGTGCCAGCAGGCGGGATCCAACCTACAATGAGCAGTTCTTC. This encodes CASRRDPTYNEQFF.